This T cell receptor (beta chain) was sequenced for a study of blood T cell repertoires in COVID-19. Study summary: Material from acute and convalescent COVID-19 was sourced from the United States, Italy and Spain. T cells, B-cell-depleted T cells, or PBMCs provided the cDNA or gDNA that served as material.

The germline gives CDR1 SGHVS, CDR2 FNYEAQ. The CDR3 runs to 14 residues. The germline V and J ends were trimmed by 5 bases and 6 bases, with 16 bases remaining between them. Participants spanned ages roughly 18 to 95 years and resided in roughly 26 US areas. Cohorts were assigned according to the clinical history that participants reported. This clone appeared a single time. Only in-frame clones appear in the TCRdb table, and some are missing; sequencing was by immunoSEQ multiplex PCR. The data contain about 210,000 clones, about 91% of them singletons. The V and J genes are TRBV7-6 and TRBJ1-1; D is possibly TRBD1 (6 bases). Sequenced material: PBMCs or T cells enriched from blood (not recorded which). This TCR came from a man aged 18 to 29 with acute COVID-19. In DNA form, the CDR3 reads TGTGCCAGCAGCCCATTCACAGGGAGCGCTGAAGCTTTCTTT. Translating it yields CASSPFTGSAEAFF.